This entry concerns a single T cell receptor beta chain. Its antigen is still unknown. This entry comes from a study of vaccination effects on CD4 cells after COVID-19. About the research overall: It was two doses of either the BNT162b2 or mRNA-1273 vaccine that participants received.

Using immunoSEQ multiplex PCR, the repertoire was profiled, and TCRdb retains in-frame clones only, with some absent. Of under 80,000 clones detected, roughly four fifths appear once; the ten largest clones hold approximately 1.9%. Germline V gene lookup returns CDR1 LNHDA and CDR2 SQIVND (reference sequence). With 5 bases removed from V and 1 base from J, the gap between germline ends came to 15 bases. The length of the CDR3 is 16 residues. Study findings and constraints: Early post-infection timepoints were absent, and convalescent patients were few.

The ViraFEST assay expanded antigen-specific CD4+ T cells with viral peptide pools before sequencing. Culturing for 10 days preceded CD4+ T cell isolation. It was on days 3 and 7 that half the medium was replaced with IL-2 medium. This clonotype was sampled from a human donor who received a COVID-19 vaccine. Source: CD4+ T cells from PBMCs cultured with HCoV-229E spike peptides, taken before COVID-19 vaccination. This chain connects TRBV19 to TRBJ1-5, with D perhaps matching TRBD1 (6 bases). CDR3 coding DNA: TGTGCCAGTAGTGTACGACAGGAAAGAAGCAATCAGCCCCAGCATTTT. Translated, it gives CASSVRQERSNQPQHF.